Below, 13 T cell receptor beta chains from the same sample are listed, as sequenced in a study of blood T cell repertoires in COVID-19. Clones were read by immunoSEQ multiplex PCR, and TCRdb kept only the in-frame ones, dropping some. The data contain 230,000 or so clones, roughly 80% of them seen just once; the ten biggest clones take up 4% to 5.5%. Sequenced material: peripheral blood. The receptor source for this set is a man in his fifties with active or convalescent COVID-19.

The DNA of the CDR3 is TGTGCCAGCAGCCAAGTAGGCGGGGACTATGGCTACACCTTC. This gives the protein CASSQVGGDYGYTF. The chain links TRBV3-1 (or the pseudogene TRBV3-2) to TRBJ1-2; D is uncertain. Germline CDR1 is LGHDT and CDR2 is YNNKEL (reference sequence). This CDR3 has 14 residues. The ends were cut back, 1 base at V and 3 bases at J, with 9 bases in the middle.

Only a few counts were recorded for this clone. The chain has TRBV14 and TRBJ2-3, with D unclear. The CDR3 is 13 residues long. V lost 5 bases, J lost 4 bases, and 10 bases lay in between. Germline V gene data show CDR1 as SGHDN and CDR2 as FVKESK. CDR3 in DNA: TGTGCCAGCAGCTTGCAAGTAGCAGATACGCAGTATTTT. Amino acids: CASSLQVADTQYF.

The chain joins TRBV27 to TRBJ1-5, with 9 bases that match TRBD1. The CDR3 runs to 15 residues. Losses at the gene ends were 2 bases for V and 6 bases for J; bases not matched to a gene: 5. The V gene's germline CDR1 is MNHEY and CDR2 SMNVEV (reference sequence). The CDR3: CASSLRPTGGQPQHF. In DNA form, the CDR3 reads TGTGCCAGCAGTTTACGCCCGACAGGGGGTCAGCCCCAGCATTTT.

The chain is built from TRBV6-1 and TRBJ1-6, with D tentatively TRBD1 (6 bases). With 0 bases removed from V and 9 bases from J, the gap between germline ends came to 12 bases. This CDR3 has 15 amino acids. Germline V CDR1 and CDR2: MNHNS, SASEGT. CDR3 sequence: CASSEAIGRGSPLHF. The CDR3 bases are TGTGCCAGCAGTGAAGCTATAGGCAGGGGTTCACCCCTCCACTTT.

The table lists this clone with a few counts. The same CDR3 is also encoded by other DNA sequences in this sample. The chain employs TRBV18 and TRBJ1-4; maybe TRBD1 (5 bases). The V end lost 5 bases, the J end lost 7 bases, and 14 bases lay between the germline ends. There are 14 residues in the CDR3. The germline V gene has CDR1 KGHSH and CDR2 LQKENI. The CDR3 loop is CASSIAGLGEKLFF. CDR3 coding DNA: TGTGCCAGCTCAATAGCAGGGCTTGGTGAAAAACTGTTTTTT.

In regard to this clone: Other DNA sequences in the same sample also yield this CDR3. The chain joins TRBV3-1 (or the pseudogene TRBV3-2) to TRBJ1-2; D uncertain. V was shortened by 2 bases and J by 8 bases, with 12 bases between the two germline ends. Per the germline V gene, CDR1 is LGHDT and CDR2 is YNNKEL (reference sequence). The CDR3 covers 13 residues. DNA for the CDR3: TGTGCCAGCAGCCAACCAGGAGGAGGAGGCTACACCTTC. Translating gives CASSQPGGGGYTF.

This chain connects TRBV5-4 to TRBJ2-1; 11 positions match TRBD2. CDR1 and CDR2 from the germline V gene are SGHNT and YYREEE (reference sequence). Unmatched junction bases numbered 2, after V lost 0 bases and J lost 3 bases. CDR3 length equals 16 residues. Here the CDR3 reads CASSLVSGGVYNEQFF. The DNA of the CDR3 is TGTGCCAGCAGCTTGGTTAGCGGGGGGGTCTACAATGAGCAGTTCTTC.

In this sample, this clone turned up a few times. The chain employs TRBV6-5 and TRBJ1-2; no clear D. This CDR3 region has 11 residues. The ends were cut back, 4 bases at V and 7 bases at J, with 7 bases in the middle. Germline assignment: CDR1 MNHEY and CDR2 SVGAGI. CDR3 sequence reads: CASSSTGGYTF. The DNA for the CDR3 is TGTGCCAGCAGTTCAACGGGTGGCTACACCTTC.

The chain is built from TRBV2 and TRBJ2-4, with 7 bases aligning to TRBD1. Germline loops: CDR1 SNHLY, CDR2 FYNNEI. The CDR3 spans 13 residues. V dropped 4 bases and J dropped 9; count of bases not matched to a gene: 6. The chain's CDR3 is CASSGQGLGIQYF. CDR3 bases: TGTGCCAGCAGTGGACAGGGTCTGGGCATTCAGTACTTC. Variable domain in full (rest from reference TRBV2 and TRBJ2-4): EPEVTQTPSHQVTQMGQEVILRCVPISNHLYFYWYRQILGQKVEFLVSFYNNEISEKSEIFDDQFSVERPDGSNFTLKIRSTKLEDSAMYFCASSGQGLGIQYFGAGTRLSVL.

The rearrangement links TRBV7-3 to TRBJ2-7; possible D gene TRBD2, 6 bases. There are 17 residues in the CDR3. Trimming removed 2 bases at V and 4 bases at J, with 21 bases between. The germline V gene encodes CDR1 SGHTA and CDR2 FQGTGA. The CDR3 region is CASSLGVVRDGWYEQYF. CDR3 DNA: TGTGCCAGCAGCTTAGGGGTGGTGCGGGACGGGTGGTACGAGCAGTACTTC.

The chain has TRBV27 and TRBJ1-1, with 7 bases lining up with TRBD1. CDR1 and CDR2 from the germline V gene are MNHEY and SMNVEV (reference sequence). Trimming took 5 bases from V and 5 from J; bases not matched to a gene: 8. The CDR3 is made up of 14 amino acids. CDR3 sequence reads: CASSHRGGGTEAFF. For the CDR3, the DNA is TGTGCCAGCAGTCACAGGGGAGGCGGAACTGAAGCTTTCTTT.

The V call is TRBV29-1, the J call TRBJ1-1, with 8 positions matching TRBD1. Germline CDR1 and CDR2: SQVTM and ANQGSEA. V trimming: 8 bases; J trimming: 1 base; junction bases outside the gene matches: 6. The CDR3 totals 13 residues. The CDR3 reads CSPWDRSNTEAFF. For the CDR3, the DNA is TGCAGCCCCTGGGACAGGTCGAACACTGAAGCTTTCTTT.

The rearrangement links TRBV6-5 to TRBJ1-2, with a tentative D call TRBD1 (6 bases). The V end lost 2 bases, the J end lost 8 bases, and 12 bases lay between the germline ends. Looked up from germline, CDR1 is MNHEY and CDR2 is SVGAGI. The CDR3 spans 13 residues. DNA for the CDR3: TGTGCCAGCAGTTACGGAAACAGGGACGGCTACACCTTC. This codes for CASSYGNRDGYTF.